The TCR beta chain described here comes from a study of T cell responses to AZD1222 COVID-19 vaccine. The study, taken as a whole, reports: Among those given AZD1222, only five to seven were seropositive at baseline. Females made up more of the donors, who were largely white British, and clonal diversity may have come out too low.

Comment on this clone: Its target is not known.

TCRdb keeps only in-frame clones here, not all; method: immunoSEQ multiplex PCR. The sample includes 95,000 to 150,000 clones, 89% of them seen just once. Germline CDR1 and CDR2: MNHEY and SVGAGI. V lost 6 bases and J 10 bases, leaving 16 bases between the germline ends. This CDR3 has 13 residues. The receptor was derived from an adult in good health. The rearrangement links TRBV6-5 to TRBJ2-1, with D unresolved. The sequencing here drew on peripheral blood, taken on day 0 of AZD1222 vaccination. The CDR3: CASSHDKNREQFF. Written as DNA, the CDR3 is TGTGCCAGCAGCCACGACAAGAACCGAGAGCAGTTCTTC.